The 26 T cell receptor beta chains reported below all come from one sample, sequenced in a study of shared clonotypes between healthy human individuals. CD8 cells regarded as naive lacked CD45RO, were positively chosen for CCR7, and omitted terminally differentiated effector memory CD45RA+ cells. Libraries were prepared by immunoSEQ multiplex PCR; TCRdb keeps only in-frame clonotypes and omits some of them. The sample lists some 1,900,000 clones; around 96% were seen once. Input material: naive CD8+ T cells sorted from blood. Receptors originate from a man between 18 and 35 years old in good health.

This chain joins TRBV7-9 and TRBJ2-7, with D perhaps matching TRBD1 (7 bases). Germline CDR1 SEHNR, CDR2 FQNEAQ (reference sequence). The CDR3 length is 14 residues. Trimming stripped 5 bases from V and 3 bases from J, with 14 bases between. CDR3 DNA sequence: TGTGCCAGCAGCATCGGAGGGGGCGGCTACGAGCAGTACTTC. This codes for CASSIGGGGYEQYF.

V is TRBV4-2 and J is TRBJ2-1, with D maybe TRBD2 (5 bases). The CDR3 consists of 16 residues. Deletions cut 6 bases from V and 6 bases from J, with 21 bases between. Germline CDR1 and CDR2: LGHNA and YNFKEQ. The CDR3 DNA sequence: TGTGCCAGCAGGTCTAGCCTTACCCTATTGGGCAATGAGCAGTTCTTC. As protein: CASRSSLTLLGNEQFF.

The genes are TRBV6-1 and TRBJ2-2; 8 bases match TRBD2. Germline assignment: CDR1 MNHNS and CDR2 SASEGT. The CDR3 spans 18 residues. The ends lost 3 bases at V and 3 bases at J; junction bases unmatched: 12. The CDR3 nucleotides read TGTGCCAGCAGTGACAGGAGCGAGCGGGAGCAGGACACCGGGGAGCTGTTTTTT. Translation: CASSDRSEREQDTGELFF.

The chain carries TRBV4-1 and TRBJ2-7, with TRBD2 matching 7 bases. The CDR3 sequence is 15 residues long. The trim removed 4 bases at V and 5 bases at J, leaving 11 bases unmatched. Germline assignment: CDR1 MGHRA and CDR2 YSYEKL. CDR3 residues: CASSLSAGPLDEQYF. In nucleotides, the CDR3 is TGCGCCAGCAGCCTCTCAGCGGGACCTCTCGACGAGCAGTACTTC.

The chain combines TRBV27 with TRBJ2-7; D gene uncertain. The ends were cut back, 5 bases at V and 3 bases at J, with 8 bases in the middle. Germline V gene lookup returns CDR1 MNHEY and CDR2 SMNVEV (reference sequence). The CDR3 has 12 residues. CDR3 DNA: TGTGCCAGCAGTGTTTTCGGCTACGAGCAGTACTTC. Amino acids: CASSVFGYEQYF.

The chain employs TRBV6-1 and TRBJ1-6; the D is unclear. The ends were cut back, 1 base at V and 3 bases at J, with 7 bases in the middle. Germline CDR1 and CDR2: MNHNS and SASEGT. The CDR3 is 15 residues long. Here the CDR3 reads CASSEDGVYNSPLHF. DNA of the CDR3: TGTGCCAGCAGTGAAGATGGGGTCTATAATTCACCCCTCCACTTT.

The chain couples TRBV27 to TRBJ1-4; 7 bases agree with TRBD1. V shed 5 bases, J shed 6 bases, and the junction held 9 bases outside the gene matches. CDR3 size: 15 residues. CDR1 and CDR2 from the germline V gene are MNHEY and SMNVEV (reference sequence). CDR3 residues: CASSPRDRYYEKLFF. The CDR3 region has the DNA TGTGCCAGCAGTCCCAGGGACAGATATTATGAAAAACTGTTTTTT.

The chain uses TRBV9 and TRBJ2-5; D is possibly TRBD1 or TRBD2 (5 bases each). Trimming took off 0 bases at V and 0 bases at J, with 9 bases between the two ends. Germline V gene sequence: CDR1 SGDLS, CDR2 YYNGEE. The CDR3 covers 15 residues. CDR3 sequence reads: CASSVDGTYQETQYF. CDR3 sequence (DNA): TGTGCCAGCAGCGTAGACGGGACGTACCAAGAGACCCAGTACTTC. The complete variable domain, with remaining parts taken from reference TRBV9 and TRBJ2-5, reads DSGVTQTPKHLITATGQRVTLRCSPRSGDLSVYWYQQSLDQGLQFLIQYYNGEERAKGNILERFSAQQFPDLHSELNLSSLELGDSALYFCASSVDGTYQETQYFGPGTRLLVL.

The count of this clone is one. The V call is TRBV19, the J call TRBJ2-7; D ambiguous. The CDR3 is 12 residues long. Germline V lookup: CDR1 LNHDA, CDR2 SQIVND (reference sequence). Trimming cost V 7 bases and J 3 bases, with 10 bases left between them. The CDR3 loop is CASIGWDYEQYF. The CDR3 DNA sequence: TGTGCCAGTATCGGGTGGGACTACGAGCAGTACTTC.

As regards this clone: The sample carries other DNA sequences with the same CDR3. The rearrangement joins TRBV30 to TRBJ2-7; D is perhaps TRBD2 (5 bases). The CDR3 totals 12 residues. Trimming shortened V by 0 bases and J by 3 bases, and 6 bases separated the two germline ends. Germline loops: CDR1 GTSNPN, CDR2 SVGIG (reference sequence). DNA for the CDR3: TGTGCCTGGAGTGTACGGGGCTACGAGCAGTACTTC. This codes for CAWSVRGYEQYF.

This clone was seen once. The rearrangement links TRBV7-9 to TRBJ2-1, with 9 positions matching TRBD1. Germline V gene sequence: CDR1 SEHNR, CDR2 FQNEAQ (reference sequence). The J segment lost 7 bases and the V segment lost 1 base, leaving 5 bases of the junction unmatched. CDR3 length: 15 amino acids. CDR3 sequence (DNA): TGTGCCAGCAGCTTAGTAGGTGGACAGGGGAATGAGCAGTTCTTC. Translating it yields CASSLVGGQGNEQFF.

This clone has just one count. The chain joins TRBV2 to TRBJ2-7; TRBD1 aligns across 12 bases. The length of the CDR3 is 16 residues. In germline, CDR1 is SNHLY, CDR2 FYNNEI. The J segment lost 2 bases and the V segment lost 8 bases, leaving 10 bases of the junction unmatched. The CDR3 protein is CASGTGGATWTYEQYF. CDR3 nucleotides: TGTGCCAGCGGGACAGGGGGCGCAACTTGGACCTACGAGCAGTACTTC.

The DNA of the CDR3 is TGTGCCACCCGGGACCTTTTTTTAGAGCAGTTCTTC. Residues: CATRDLFLEQFF. The chain links TRBV27 to TRBJ2-1; D possibly uses TRBD1 or TRBD2 (5 bases each). The length of the CDR3 is 12 residues. The ends were cut back, 10 bases at V and 10 bases at J, with 17 bases in the middle. CDR1 and CDR2 from the germline V gene are MNHEY and SMNVEV (reference sequence).

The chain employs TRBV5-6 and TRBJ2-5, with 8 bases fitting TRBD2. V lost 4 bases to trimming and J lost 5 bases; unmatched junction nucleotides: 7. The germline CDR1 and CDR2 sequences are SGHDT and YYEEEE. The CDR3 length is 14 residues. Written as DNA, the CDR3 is TGTGCCAGCAGCACGGGACTAGGGACTGAGACCCAGTACTTC. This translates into CASSTGLGTETQYF.

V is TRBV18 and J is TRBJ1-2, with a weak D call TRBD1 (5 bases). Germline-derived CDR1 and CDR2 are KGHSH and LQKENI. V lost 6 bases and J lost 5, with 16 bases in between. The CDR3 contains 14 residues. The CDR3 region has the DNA TGTGCCAGCTCCGACACGGGGGGGACGTATGGCTACACCTTC. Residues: CASSDTGGTYGYTF.

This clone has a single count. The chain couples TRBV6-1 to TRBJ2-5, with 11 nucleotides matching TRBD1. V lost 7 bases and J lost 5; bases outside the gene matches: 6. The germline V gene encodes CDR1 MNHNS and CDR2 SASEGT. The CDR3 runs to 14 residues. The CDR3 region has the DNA TGTGCCAGCATAAGGACAGGGGGCGCGGAGACCCAGTACTTC. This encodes CASIRTGGAETQYF.

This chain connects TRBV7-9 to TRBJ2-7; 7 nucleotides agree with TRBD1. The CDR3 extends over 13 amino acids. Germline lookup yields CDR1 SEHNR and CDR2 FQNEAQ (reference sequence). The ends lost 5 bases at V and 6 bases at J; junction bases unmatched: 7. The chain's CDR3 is CASSDRDSREQYF. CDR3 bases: TGTGCCAGCAGCGATCGGGACAGCCGCGAGCAGTACTTC.

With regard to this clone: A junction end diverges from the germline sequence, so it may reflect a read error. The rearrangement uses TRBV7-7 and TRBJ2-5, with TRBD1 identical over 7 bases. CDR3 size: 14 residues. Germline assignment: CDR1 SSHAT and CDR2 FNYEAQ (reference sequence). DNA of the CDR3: TGTGCTAGCAGCGCCGAGGGGGCCGGGGAGACCCAGTACTTC. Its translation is CASSAEGAGETQYF.

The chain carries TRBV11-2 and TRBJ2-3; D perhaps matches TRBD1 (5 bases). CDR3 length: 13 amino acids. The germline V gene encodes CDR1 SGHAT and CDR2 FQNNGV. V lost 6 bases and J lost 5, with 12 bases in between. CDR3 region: CASSYTGVDTQYF. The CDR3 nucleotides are TGTGCCAGCAGTTACACAGGAGTAGATACGCAGTATTTT.

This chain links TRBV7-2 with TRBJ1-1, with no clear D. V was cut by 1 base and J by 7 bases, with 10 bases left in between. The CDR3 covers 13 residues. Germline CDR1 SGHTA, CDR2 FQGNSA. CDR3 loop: CASSLGVQDEAFF. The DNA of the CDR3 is TGTGCCAGCAGCTTAGGTGTCCAGGATGAAGCTTTCTTT.

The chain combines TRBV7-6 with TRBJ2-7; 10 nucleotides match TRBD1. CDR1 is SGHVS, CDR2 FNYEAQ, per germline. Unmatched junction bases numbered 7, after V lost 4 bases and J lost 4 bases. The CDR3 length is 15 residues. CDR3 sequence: CASSSPDRGFYEQYF. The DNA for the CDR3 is TGTGCCAGCAGCTCCCCGGACAGGGGGTTTTACGAGCAGTACTTC.

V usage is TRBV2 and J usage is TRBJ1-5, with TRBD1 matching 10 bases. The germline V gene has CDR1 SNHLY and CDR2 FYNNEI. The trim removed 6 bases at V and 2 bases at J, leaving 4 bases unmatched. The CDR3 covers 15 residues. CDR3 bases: TGTGCCAGCAGCTTTGGGACAGGGGGCAATCAGCCCCAGCATTTT. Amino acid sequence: CASSFGTGGNQPQHF.

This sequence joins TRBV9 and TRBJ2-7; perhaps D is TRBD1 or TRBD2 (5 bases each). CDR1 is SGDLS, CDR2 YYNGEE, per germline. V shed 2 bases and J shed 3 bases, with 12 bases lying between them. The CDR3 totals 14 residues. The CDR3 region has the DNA TGTGCCAGCAGCGTTGGAGCGGACAACTACGAGCAGTACTTC. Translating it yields CASSVGADNYEQYF.

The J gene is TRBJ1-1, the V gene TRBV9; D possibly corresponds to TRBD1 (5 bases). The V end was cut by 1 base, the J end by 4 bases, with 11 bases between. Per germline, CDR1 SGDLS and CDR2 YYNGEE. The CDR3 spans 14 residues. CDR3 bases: TGTGCCAGCAGCGTATACGCAGGGACCACTGAAGCTTTCTTT. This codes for CASSVYAGTTEAFF. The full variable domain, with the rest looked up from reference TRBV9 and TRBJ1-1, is DSGVTQTPKHLITATGQRVTLRCSPRSGDLSVYWYQQSLDQGLQFLIQYYNGEERAKGNILERFSAQQFPDLHSELNLSSLELGDSALYFCASSVYAGTTEAFFGQGTRLTVV.

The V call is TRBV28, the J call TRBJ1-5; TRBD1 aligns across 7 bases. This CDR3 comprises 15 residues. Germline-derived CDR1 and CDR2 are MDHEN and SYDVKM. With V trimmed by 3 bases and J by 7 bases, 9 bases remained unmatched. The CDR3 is CASSFDREGLQPQHF. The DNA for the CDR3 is TGTGCCAGCAGTTTTGACAGGGAAGGGTTGCAGCCCCAGCATTTT. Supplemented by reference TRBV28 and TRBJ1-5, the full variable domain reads DVKVTQSSRYLVKRTGEKVFLECVQDMDHENMFWYRQDPGLGLRLIYFSYDVKMKEKGDIPEGYSVSREKKERFSLILESASTNQTSMYLCASSFDREGLQPQHFGDGTRLSIL.

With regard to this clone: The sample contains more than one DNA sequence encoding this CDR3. Here the CDR3 reads CAWSPGTGGGYTF. In DNA form, the CDR3 reads TGTGCCTGGAGTCCCGGGACAGGGGGCGGCTACACCTTC. V usage is TRBV30 and J usage is TRBJ1-2, with 12 bases lining up with TRBD1. V shed 2 bases and J 8 bases; nucleotides not matched to a gene: 3. Germline V gives CDR1 GTSNPN, CDR2 SVGIG (reference sequence). This CDR3 contains 13 residues.